The T cell receptor (beta chain) described here comes from a study of vaccination effects on CD4 cells after COVID-19. Under the ViraFEST assay, PBMC were stimulated with viral peptide pools so that antigen-specific CD4+ T cells expanded. Sequencing was performed afterwards. Isolation of CD4+ T cells took place after nine to ten days of culture. Two-dose BNT162b2 or mRNA-1273 vaccination was given to participants. Having tested negative for nucleocapsid antibodies, the vaccine recipients showed no prior SARS-CoV-2 infection. The authors replaced half the medium with IL-2 medium on days 3 and 7. The CDR3 has 13 amino acids. Trimming took 1 base from V and 3 from J, leaving 5 bases between them. In germline, CDR1 is SGHTA, CDR2 FQGTGA. Comments on this clone: Its target is not known.

Produced via immunoSEQ multiplex PCR; TCRdb's table is partial and in-frame only. The sample consists of tens of thousands of clones, 65% to 90% of them appearing once. The sequencing here drew on CD4+ T cells from PBMCs cultured with SARS-CoV-2 spike peptides, taken after COVID-19 vaccination. The genes are TRBV7-3 and TRBJ2-3, with no clear D. The receptor comes from a human donor who received a COVID-19 vaccine. Some clones in this sample may be carry-over from other donors' samples. The CDR3 sequence is CASSLKATDTQYF. The CDR3 DNA reads as TGTGCCAGCAGCTTAAAGGCTACAGATACGCAGTATTTT.